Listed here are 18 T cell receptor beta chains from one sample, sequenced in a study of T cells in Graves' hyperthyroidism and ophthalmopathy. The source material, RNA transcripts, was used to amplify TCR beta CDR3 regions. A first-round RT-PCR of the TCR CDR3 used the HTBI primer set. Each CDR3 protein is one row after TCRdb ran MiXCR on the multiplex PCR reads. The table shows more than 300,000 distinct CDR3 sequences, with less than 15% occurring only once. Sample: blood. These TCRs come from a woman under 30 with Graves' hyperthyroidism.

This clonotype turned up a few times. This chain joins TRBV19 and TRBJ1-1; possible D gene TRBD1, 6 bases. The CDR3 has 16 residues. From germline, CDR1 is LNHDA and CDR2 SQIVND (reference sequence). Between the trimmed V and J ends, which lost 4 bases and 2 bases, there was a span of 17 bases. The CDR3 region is CASSRGRPQGNTEAFF. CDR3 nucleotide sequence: TGTGCCAGTAGTAGGGGCCGACCACAGGGAAACACTGAAGCTTTCTTT.

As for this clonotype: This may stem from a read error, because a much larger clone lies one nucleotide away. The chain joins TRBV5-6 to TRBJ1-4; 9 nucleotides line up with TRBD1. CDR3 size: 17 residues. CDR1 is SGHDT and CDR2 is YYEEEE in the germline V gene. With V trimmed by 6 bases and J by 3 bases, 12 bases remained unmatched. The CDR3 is CASNLLGQGQANEKLFF. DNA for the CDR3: TGTGCCAGCAACCTACTCGGACAGGGGCAGGCTAATGAAAAACTGTTTTTT. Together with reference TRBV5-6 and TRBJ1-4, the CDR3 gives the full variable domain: DAGVTQSPTHLIKTRGQQVTLRCSPKSGHDTVSWYQQALGQGPQFIFQYYEEEERQRGNFPDRFSGHQFPNYSSELNVNALLLGDSALYLCASNLLGQGQANEKLFFGSGTQLSVL.

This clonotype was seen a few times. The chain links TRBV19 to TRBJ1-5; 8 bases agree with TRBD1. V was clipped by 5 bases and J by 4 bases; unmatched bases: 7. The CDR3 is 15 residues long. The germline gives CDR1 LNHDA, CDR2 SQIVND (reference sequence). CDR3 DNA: TGTGCCAGTAGTTATGGGACAGGCTCTAATCAGCCCCAGCATTTT. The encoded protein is CASSYGTGSNQPQHF.

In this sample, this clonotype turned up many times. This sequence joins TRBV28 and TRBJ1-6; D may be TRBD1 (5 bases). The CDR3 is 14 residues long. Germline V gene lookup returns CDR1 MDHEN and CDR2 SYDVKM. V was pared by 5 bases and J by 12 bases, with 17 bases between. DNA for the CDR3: TGTGCCAGCAGTCTGGACCAGGGAGGGCAACCCCTCCACTTT. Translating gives CASSLDQGGQPLHF.

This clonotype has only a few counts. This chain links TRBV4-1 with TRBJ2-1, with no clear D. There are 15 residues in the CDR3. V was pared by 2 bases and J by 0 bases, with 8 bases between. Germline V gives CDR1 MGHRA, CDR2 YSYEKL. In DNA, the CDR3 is TGCGCCAGCAGCCAACCGCTAAGCTCCTACAATGAGCAGTTCTTC. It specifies CASSQPLSSYNEQFF.

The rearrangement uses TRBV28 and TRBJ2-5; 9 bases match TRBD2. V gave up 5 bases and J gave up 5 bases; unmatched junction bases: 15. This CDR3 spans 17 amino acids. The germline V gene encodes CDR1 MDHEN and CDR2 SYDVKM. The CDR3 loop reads CASSLLGGSGSGETQYF. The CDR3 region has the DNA TGTGCCAGCAGTCTCCTAGGGGGTAGCGGGAGTGGGGAGACCCAGTACTTC.

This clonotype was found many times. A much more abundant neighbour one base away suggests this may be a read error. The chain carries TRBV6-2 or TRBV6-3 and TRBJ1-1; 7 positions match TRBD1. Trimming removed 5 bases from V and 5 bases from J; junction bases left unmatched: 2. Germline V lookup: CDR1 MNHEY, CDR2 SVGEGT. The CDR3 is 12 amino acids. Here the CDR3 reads CASSTGVTEAFF. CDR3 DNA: TGTGCCAGCAGTACAGGGGTAACTGAAGCTTTCTTT.

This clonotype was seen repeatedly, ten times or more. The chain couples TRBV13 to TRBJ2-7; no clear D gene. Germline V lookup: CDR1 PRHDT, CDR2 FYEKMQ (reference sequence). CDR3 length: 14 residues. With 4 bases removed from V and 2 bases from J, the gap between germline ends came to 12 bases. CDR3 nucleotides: TGTGCCAGCAGCTCCACTGGCGGACCCTACGAGCAGTACTTC. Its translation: CASSSTGGPYEQYF.

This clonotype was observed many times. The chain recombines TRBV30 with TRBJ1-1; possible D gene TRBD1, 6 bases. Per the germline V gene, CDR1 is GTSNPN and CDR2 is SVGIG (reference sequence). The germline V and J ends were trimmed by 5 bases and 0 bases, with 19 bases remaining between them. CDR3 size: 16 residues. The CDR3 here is CAWRSWSQGLNTEAFF. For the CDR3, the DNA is TGTGCCTGGCGATCATGGTCACAGGGTTTGAACACTGAAGCTTTCTTT.

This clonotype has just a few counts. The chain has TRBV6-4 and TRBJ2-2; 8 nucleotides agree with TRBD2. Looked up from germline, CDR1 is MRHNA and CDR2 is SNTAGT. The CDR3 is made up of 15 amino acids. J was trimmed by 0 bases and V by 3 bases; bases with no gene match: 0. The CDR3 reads CASSELAANTGELFF. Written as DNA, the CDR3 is TGTGCCAGCAGTGAACTAGCGGCGAACACCGGGGAGCTGTTTTTT.

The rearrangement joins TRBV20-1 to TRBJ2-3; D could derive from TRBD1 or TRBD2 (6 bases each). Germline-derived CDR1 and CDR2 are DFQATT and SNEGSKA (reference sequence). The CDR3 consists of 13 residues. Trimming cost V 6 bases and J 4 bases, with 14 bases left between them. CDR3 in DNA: TGCAGTGCCATGGCCGGGGGCCCAGATACGCAGTATTTT. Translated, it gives CSAMAGGPDTQYF.

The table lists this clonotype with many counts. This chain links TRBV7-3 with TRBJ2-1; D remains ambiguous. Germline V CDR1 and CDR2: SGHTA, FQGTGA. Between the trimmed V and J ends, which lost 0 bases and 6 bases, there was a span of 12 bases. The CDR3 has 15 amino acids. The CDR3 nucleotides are TGTGCCAGCAGCTTAACTACGACCGCCAGCAATGAGCAGTTCTTC. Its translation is CASSLTTTASNEQFF. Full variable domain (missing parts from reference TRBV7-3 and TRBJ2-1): GAGVSQTPSNKVTEKGKYVELRCDPISGHTALYWYRQSLGQGPEFLIYFQGTGAADDSGLPNDRFFAVRPEGSVSTLKIQRTERGDSAVYLCASSLTTTASNEQFFGPGTRLTVL.

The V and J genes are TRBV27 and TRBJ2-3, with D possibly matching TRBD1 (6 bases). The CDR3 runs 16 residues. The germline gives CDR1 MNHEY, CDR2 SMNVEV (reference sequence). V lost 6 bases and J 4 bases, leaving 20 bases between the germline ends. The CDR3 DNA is TGTGCCAGCAGGTCAAACTCAGGGGCGGGCGCAGATACGCAGTATTTT. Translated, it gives CASRSNSGAGADTQYF.

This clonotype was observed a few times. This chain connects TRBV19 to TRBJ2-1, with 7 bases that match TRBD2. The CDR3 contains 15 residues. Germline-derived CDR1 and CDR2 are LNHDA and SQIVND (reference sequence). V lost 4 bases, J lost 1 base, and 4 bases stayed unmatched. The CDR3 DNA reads TGTGCCAGTAGTACCCCTAGCGGTTCCTACAATGAGCAGTTCTTC. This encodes CASSTPSGSYNEQFF. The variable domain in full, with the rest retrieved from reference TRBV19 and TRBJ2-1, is DGGITQSPKYLFRKEGQNVTLSCEQNLNHDAMYWYRQDPGQGLRLIYYSQIVNDFQKGDIAEGYSVSREKKESFPLTVTSAQKNPTAFYLCASSTPSGSYNEQFFGPGTRLTVL.

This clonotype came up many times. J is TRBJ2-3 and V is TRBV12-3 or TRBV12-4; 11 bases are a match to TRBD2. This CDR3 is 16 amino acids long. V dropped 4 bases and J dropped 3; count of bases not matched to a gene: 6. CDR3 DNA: TGTGCCAGCAGTTCCATAGCGGGGGGGACGACAGATACGCAGTATTTT. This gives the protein CASSSIAGGTTDTQYF.

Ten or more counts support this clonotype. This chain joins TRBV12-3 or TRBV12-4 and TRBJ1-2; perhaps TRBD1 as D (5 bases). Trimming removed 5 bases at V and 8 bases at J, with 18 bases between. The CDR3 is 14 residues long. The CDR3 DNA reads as TGTGCCAGCAGTCCCCGCAGGGTAGGTAAGGGCTACACCTTC. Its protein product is CASSPRRVGKGYTF.

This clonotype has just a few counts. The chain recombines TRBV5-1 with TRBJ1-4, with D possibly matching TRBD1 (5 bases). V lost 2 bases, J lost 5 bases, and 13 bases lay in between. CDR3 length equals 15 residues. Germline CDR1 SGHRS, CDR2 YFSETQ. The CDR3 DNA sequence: TGCGCCAGCAGCTTCATGCAGGGAGGGAATGAAAAACTGTTTTTT. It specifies CASSFMQGGNEKLFF.

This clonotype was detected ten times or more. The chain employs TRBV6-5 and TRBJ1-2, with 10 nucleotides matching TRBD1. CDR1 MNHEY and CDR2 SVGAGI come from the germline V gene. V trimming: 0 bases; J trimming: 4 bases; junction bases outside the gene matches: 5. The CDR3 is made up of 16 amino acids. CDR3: CASSYSRGQGGYGYTF. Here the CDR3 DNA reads TGTGCCAGCAGTTACTCGAGAGGACAGGGGGGCTATGGCTACACCTTC.